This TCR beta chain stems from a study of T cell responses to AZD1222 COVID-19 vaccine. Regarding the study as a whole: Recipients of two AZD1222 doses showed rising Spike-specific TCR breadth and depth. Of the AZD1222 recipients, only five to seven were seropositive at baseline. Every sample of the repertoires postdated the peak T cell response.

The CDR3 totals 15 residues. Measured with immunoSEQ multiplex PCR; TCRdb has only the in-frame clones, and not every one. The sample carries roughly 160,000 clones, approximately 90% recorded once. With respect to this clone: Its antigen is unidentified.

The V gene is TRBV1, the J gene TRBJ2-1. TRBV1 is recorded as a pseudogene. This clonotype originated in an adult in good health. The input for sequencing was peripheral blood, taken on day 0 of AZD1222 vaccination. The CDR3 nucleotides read TGCACCAGCAGCCAAGATTTTCCATCCTTGGGTGAGCAGTTCTTC. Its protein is CTSSQDFPSLGEQFF.